This T cell receptor (beta chain) was recorded in a study of PD-1 blockade in classical Hodgkin lymphoma. Study background: Treatment was intravenous nivolumab, 3 mg/kg every 2 weeks, until progression. Study findings and constraints: Compared with healthy donors, newly diagnosed patients reportedly showed lower baseline TCR diversity. Partial responders and progressors had significantly lower baseline TCR diversity.

In regard to this clone: Its antigen remains unidentified.

V was cut by 4 bases and J by 4 bases, with 10 bases left in between. The germline V gene encodes CDR1 SNHLY and CDR2 FYNNEI. The CDR3 has 13 residues. Profiled with immunoSEQ multiplex PCR; TCRdb holds only in-frame clones, not every one. The sample holds about 61,000 clones, 85% to 90% seen once. Every single patient, without exception, relapsed after autologous stem cell transplantation, and brentuximab vedotin exposure varied. Source: peripheral blood mononuclear cells (PBMCs), taken at baseline. The chain employs TRBV2 and TRBJ2-5, with a weak D call TRBD2 (6 bases). The receptor comes from a human donor with classical Hodgkin lymphoma. The CDR3 sequence: CASSARGGETQYF. CDR3 in DNA: TGTGCCAGCAGTGCGCGGGGAGGAGAGACCCAGTACTTC.